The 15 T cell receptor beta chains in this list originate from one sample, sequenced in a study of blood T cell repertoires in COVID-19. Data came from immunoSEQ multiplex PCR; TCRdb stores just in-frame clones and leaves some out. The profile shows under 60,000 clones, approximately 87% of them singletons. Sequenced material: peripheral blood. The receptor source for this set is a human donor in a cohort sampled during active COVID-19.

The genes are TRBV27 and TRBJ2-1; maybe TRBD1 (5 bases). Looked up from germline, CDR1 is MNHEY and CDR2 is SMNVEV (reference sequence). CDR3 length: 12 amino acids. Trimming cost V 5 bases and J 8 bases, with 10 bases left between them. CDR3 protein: CASSLQGYEQFF. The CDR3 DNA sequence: TGTGCCAGCAGTCTTCAGGGATATGAGCAGTTCTTC.

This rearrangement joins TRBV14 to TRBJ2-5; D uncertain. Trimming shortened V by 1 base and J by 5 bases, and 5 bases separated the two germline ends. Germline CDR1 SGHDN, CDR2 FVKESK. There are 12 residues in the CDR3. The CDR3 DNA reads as TGTGCCAGCAGCCAAGGGCAGGAGACCCAGTACTTC. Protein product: CASSQGQETQYF.

The CDR3 region is CASSYGGRHETQYF. CDR3 nucleotide sequence: TGTGCCAGCAGCTACGGAGGAAGGCACGAGACCCAGTACTTC. The chain uses TRBV5-6 and TRBJ2-5, with TRBD2 as a possible D gene (5 bases). From germline, CDR1 is SGHDT and CDR2 YYEEEE. The CDR3 spans 14 residues. The V and J ends lost 3 bases and 5 bases respectively, with 14 bases between them.

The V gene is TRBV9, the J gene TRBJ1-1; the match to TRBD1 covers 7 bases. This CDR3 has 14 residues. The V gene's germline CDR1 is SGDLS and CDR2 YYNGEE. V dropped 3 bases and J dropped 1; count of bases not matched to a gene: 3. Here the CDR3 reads CASSADRQNTEAFF. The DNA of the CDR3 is TGTGCCAGCAGCGCGGACAGGCAGAACACTGAAGCTTTCTTT.

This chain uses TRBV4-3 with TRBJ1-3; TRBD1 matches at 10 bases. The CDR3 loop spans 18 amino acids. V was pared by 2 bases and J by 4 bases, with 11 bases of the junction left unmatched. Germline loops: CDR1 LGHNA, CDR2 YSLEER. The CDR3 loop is CASSQQGQGGMGGNTIYF. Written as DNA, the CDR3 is TGCGCCAGCAGCCAACAAGGACAGGGGGGAATGGGCGGAAACACCATATATTTT.

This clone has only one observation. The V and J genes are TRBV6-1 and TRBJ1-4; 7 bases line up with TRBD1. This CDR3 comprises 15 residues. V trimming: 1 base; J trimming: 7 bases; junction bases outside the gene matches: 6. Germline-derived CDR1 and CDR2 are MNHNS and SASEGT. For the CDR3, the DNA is TGTGCCAGCAGTGAAGGACAGGGCTTAGGTGAAAAACTGTTTTTT. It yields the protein CASSEGQGLGEKLFF.

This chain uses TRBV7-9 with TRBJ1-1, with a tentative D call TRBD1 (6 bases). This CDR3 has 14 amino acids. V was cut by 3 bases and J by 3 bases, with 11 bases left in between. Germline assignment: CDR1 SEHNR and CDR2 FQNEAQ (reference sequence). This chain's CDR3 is CASSLRGSDTEAFF. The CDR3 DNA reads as TGTGCCAGCAGCTTGAGGGGGTCGGACACTGAAGCTTTCTTT.

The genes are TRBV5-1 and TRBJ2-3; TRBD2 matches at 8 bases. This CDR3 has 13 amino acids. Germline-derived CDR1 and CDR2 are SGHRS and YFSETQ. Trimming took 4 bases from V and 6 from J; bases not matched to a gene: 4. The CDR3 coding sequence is TGCGCCAGCAGCGCGGGGGGTCGGGATACGCAGTATTTT. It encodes CASSAGGRDTQYF.

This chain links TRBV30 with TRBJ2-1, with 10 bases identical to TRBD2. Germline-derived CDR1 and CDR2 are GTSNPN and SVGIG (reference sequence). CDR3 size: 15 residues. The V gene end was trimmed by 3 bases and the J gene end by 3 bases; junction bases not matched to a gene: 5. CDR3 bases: TGTGCCTGGAGAGGGACTAGCGCTGACTACAATGAGCAGTTCTTC. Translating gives CAWRGTSADYNEQFF.

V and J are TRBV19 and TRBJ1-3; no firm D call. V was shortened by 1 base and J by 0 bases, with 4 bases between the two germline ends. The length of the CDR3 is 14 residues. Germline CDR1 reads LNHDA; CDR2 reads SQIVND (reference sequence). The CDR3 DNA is TGTGCCAGTAGTATAGTGAGCTCTGGAAACACCATATATTTT. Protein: CASSIVSSGNTIYF.

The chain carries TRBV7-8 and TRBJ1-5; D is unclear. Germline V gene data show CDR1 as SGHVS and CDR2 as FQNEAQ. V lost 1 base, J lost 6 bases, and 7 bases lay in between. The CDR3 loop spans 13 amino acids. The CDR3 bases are TGTGCCAGCAGCTTAGAACGGGGTCAGCCCCAGCATTTT. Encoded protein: CASSLERGQPQHF.

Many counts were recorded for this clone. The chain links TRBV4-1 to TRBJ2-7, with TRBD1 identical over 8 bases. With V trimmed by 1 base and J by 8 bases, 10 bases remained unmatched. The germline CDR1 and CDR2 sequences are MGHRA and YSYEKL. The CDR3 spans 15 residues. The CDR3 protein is CASSQGKQGEKKQYF. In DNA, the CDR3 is TGCGCCAGCAGCCAAGGTAAACAGGGGGAAAAGAAGCAGTACTTC.

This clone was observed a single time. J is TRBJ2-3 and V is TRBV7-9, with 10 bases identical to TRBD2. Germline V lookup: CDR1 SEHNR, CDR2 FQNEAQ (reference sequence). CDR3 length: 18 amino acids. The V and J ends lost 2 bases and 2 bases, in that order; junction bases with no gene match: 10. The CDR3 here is CASSLRFGLAGDTDTQYF. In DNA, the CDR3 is TGTGCCAGCAGCTTAAGGTTTGGTCTAGCGGGGGACACAGATACGCAGTATTTT.

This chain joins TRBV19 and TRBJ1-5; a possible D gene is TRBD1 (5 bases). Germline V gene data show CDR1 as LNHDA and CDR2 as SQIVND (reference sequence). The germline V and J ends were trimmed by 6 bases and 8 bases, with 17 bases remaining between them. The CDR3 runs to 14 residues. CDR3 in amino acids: CASSTFGGTEPQHF. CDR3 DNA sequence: TGTGCCAGTAGCACATTTGGGGGGACGGAGCCCCAGCATTTT.

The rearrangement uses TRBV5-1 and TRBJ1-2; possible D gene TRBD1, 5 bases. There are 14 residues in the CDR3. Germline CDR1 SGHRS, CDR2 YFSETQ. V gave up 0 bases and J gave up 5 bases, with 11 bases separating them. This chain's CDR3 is CASSLAHGGYGYTF. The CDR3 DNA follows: TGCGCCAGCAGCTTGGCACACGGGGGTTATGGCTACACCTTC.